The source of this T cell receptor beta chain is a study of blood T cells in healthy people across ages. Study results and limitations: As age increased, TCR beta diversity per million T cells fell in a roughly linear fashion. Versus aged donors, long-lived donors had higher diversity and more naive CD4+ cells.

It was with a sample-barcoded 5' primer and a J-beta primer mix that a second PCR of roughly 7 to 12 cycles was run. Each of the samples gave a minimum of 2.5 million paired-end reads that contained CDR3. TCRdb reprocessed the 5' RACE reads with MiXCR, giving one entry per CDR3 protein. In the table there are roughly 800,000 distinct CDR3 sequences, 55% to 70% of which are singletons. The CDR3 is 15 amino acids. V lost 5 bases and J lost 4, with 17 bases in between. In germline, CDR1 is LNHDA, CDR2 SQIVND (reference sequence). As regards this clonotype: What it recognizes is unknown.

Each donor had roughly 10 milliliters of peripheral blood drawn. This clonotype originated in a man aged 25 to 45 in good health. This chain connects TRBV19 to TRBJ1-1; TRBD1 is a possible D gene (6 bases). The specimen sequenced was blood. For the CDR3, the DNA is TGTGCCAGTAGTTACGAACAGGGCTACTCCACTGAAGCTTTCTTT. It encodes CASSYEQGYSTEAFF. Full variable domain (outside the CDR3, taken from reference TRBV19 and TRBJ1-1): DGGITQSPKYLFRKEGQNVTLSCEQNLNHDAMYWYRQDPGQGLRLIYYSQIVNDFQKGDIAEGYSVSREKKESFPLTVTSAQKNPTAFYLCASSYEQGYSTEAFFGQGTRLTVV.